This T cell receptor (beta chain) was observed in a study of graft-versus-host responses after intestinal transplantation (dated by TCRdb to about 2021). Regarding the research as a whole: Recipients received multivisceral, liver-intestinal, or isolated intestinal transplants. Every recipient was given anti-thymocyte globulin induction, then maintenance tacrolimus and steroids for 2 to 4 years. Bulk TCR-beta CDR3 sequencing was used to track graft-versus-host and host-versus-graft alloreactive T cell clones in the graft, circulation and bone marrow after intestinal transplantation. Alloreactive clones were identified by sequencing pre-transplant mixed lymphocyte reaction products and comparing them with unstimulated pre-transplant donor and recipient T cells. Of the roughly 25 intestinal transplant recipients enrolled in the cohort, one of whom was a retransplant, 3 patients without pretransplant specimens were excluded. Donor T cell macrochimerism was defined as a peak of at least 4% donor T cells among recipient peripheral blood mononuclear cells. Rather than going through the commercial service, samples from a few later patients were sequenced in-house on an Illumina MiSeq and processed with MiXCR. General findings and caveats noted by the study authors: Early after transplant, peak levels of circulating GvH clones were associated with declines in HvG clones. The conclusions were limited by the relatively low number and heterogeneity of the intestinal transplant patients. GvH clones turned up in recipient bone marrow, with some appearing earlier in ileal mucosa or blood, a pattern consistent with an intestinal mucosal origin. In patients with donor T cell macrochimerism, the allografts had high GvH to HvG T cell clonal ratios.

The method was the immunoSEQ multiplex PCR assay. Adaptive Biotechnologies carried out high-throughput TCR-beta CDR3 sequencing of genomic DNA for most patients. Per the original workflow: Adaptive's ImmunoSEQ software supplied the TCR sequencing data for 15 to 20 patients, while MiXCR and VDJtools were used to process a few other patients. CDR3 nucleotide sequences shared between donor and recipient were removed because the origin of such sequences could not be assigned. Alloreactive clones required at least 2-fold expansion over unstimulated cells and minimum CFSE-low frequency of 0.002% (template counts) or 0.001% (read counts). Mappable clones were those detected in sequenced pre-transplant spleen, lymph node, or MLR CFSE-low populations of the donor or recipient. The cumulative frequency of alloreactive clones was calculated as a percentage of all sequences, weighted by copy number. As stored in TCRdb, this immuneACCESS dataset retains in-frame rearrangements with V and J assigned. A fraction of the clones does not appear; measured against another copy, unresolved V genes explain less than half of the discrepancy, and the remainder lacks a known reason. V, J and clone size derive from that table, while D and trimming were established from the DNA sequence. In all, the sample holds over 80,000 clones, and 86% of those were seen once. The ten largest clones add up to more than 1.4% of the sample.

On this clone itself: What this receptor recognizes is not known. No base-level quality is on record; no much larger clone is a single base apart.

Blood samples were collected up to 4 times in the first month after transplant and then at least monthly when available. The sample here was PBMCs, taken 255 days after intestinal transplant. The clonotype originates from a human patient who received an intestinal transplant, so some T cells may come from the graft donor.

CDR3 sequence: CASSTGDSFYEQYV. The base sequence is TGTGCCAGCAGTACCGGGGACAGCTTCTACGAGCAGTACGTC. The sequence is built from TRBV6-1 and TRBJ2-7; 7 of the junction bases match TRBD1. Trimming leaves V shorter by 5 bases and J shorter by 3 bases, with the junction holding 7 bases beyond the gene matches. The germline V gene yields MNHNS for CDR1 and SASEGT for CDR2. The CDR3, from cysteine to valine, totals 14 residues. Here the CDR3 DNA is all that survives: 42 bases in frame from base 1.